These T cell receptor beta chains were read from a single sample in a study of T-cell reconstitution after alpha-beta-depleted transplantation in children. TCRdb reprocessed the PCR reads via MiXCR and lists one record per CDR3 protein. The table has approximately 170,000 distinct CDR3 sequences, approximately 10% seen once. The source material was PBMCs, sampled before TCRalphabeta/CD19-depleted stem cell transplant. The source is a boy aged 2-15 years with acute myeloid leukemia, due to receive a stem cell transplant. Each CDR3 is given with its conserved first and last residue.

J gene,V gene,CDR3 protein
TRBJ1-1,TRBV6-5,CASTGRGKTFF
TRBJ1-2,TRBV6-4,CTSWKISGGKGANYGYTF
TRBJ2-1,TRBV5-1,CASSLVRTRPYNEQFF
TRBJ1-2,TRBV29-1,CSVYSGQGDYGYTF
TRBJ2-3,TRBV20-1,CSALTDTQYF
TRBJ2-3,TRBV4-1,CASSQDQGTDTQYF
TRBJ1-1,TRBV20-1,CSVIKTGMNTEAFF
TRBJ2-3,TRBV5-1,CASSPRIGLAGADTQYF
TRBJ2-1,TRBV7-2,CASSRTSGGGSEQFF
TRBJ2-3,TRBV3-1,CASSQDAATFTQYF
TRBJ1-5,TRBV19,CASSATSGSHQPQHF
TRBJ2-2,TRBV7-8,CASSLNTLEAGELFF
TRBJ2-2,TRBV29-1,CSVERQADTGELFF
TRBJ2-5,TRBV20-1,CSANGLDQETQYF
TRBJ2-7,TRBV4-1,CASSQVGGQSYEQYF
TRBJ2-7,TRBV20-1,CSASDGGPTTGQYF
TRBJ2-7,TRBV7-2,CASAPLAGDTYEQYF
TRBJ2-1,TRBV7-2,CAHPAGVYRNEQFF
TRBJ2-1,TRBV30,CAWRVGLGRSYNEQFF
TRBJ1-2,TRBV12-3/TRBV12-4,CASSPSGQGLIGYTF
TRBJ2-4,TRBV5-1,CASSLPGVNIQYF
TRBJ2-1,TRBV11-1,CASSPRRAGVVLEPYNEQFF
TRBJ1-6,TRBV3-1,CASSVLDNSPLHF
TRBJ1-1,TRBV4-1,CASSQGNSDTEAFF
TRBJ2-3,TRBV20-1,CSARGRLAGETDTQYF
TRBJ2-7,TRBV7-2,CASSRTGGEEQYF
TRBJ2-5,TRBV20-1,CSASGGARETQYF
TRBJ1-1,TRBV7-9,CASSPPSGLRNTEAFF
TRBJ2-1,TRBV20-1,CSASGRNEQFF
TRBJ2-5,TRBV12-3/TRBV12-4,CASSPPGLETQYF
TRBJ2-7,TRBV3-1,CASCPGLAGGYEQYF
TRBJ2-3,TRBV7-3,CASSFGQGADTQYF
TRBJ2-5,TRBV6-5,CASRPEGGTQYF
TRBJ2-3,TRBV7-9,CASSLEVGAGGTDTQYF
TRBJ2-3,TRBV14,CASSQDLARGDTQYF
TRBJ2-4,TRBV12-3/TRBV12-4,CASTSGNKNIQYF
TRBJ1-1,TRBV29-1,CSVSEAAAVNEAFF
TRBJ2-2,TRBV4-2,CASSQNSGGTGELFF
TRBJ1-4,TRBV5-1,CASSASSRLSRGEKLFF
TRBJ2-6,TRBV29-1,CSVDQTGANVLTF
TRBJ2-3,TRBV18,CASSPSVAEDTQYF